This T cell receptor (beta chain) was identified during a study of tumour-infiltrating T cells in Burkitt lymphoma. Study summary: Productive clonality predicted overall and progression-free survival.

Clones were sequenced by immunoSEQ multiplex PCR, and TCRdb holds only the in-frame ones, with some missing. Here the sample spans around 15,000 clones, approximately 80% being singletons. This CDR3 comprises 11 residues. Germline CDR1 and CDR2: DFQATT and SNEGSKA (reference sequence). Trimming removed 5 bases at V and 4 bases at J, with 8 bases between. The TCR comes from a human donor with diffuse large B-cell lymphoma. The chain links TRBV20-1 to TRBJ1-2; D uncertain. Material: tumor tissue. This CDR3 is CSALELYGYTF. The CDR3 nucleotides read TGCAGTGCTCTGGAGCTCTATGGCTACACCTTC.